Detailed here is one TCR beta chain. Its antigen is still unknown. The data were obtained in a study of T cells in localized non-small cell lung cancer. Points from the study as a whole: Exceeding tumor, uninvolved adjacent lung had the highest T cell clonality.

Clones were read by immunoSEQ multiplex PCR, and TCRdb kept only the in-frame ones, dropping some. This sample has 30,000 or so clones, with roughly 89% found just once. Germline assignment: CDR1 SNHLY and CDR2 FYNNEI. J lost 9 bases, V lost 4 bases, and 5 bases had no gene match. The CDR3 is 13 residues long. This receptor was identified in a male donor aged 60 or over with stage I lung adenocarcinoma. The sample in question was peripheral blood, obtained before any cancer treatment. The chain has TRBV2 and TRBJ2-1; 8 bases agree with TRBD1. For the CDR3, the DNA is TGTGCCAGCAGTGGAACAGGGGGTGGTGAGCAGTTCTTC. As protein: CASSGTGGGEQFF.